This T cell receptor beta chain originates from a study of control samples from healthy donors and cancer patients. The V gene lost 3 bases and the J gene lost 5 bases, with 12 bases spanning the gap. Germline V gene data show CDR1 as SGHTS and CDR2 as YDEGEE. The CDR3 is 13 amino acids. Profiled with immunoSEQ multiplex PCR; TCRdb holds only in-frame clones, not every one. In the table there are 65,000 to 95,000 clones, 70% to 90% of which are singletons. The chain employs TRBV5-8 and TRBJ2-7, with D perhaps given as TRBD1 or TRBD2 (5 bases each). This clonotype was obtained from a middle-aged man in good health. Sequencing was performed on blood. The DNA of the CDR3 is TGTGCCAGCAGCTGGAGAGGGGTGGACGAGCAGTACTTC. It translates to CASSWRGVDEQYF.